These T cell receptor beta chains were read from a single sample in a study of T cells after yellow fever vaccination. Via MiXCR, TCRdb re-called the 5' RACE reads, giving one row per CDR3 protein. Of a few hundred thousand distinct CDR3 sequences detected, around an eighth appear once; the ten largest clones hold 3.2%. The material was CD4+ T cells sorted from PBMCs, obtained 15 days after the yellow fever booster vaccination. Every receptor here comes from a man between 18 and 29 years old who received the YFV17D yellow fever vaccine. The CDR3 runs from the conserved cysteine through the conserved F or W. Each record gives: D gene, J gene, clone size, V gene, CDR3 protein, CDR3 DNA. A D gene is named only where the DNA matches it firmly. Clone size, where shown, is once, few, many, or a class for clones that have expanded.

d_gene: NA
j_gene: TRBJ2-7
abundance: NA
v_gene: TRBV7-9
CDR3aa: CASSVVPGWEEQYF
CDR3nt: TGTGCCAGCAGCGTGGTCCCGGGATGGGAAGAGCAGTACTTC

d_gene: NA
j_gene: TRBJ1-1
abundance: few
v_gene: TRBV6-6
CDR3aa: CASTDPQGLVEAFF
CDR3nt: TGTGCCAGCACCGACCCTCAGGGGTTGGTTGAAGCTTTCTTT

d_gene: NA
j_gene: TRBJ1-1
abundance: few
v_gene: TRBV6-6
CDR3aa: CASSPRQMNTEAFF
CDR3nt: TGTGCCAGCAGTCCCAGACAGATGAACACTGAAGCTTTCTTT

d_gene: NA
j_gene: TRBJ1-3
abundance: NA
v_gene: TRBV12-3/TRBV12-4
CDR3aa: CASLRDNFSGNTIYF
CDR3nt: TGTGCCAGCCTGCGGGACAACTTCTCTGGAAACACCATATATTTT

d_gene: TRBD1
j_gene: TRBJ1-3
abundance: NA
v_gene: TRBV11-1
CDR3aa: CASSPDRPGNTIYF
CDR3nt: TGTGCCAGCAGCCCGGACAGGCCTGGAAACACCATATATTTT

d_gene: TRBD1
j_gene: TRBJ1-6
abundance: NA
v_gene: TRBV7-7
CDR3aa: CASIPRGAGGPSYNSPLHF
CDR3nt: TGTGCCAGCATACCGCGCGGGGCAGGGGGCCCATCCTATAATTCACCCCTCCACTTT

d_gene: TRBD1
j_gene: TRBJ2-3
abundance: NA
v_gene: TRBV28
CDR3aa: CASIGSGGDTQYF
CDR3nt: TGTGCCAGCATCGGTTCAGGGGGTGATACGCAGTATTTT

d_gene: NA
j_gene: TRBJ2-1
abundance: NA
v_gene: TRBV5-6
CDR3aa: CASSLDFGGEQFF
CDR3nt: TGTGCCAGCAGCTTGGACTTTGGAGGTGAGCAGTTCTTC

d_gene: TRBD2
j_gene: TRBJ2-5
abundance: few
v_gene: TRBV11-3
CDR3aa: CASSVAGGTETQYF
CDR3nt: TGTGCCAGCAGCGTCGCGGGGGGTACGGAGACCCAGTACTTC

d_gene: NA
j_gene: TRBJ2-3
abundance: few
v_gene: TRBV18
CDR3aa: CASSGDITDTQYF
CDR3nt: TGTGCCAGCTCAGGGGACATCACAGATACGCAGTATTTT

d_gene: NA
j_gene: TRBJ2-3
abundance: NA
v_gene: TRBV7-8
CDR3aa: CASIEPGRGADTQYF
CDR3nt: TGTGCCAGCATCGAACCGGGGCGAGGGGCAGATACGCAGTATTTT

d_gene: NA
j_gene: TRBJ1-5
abundance: NA
v_gene: TRBV7-8
CDR3aa: CASSLVRQRNQPQHF
CDR3nt: TGTGCCAGCAGCTTAGTGAGACAGCGCAATCAGCCCCAGCATTTT

d_gene: NA
j_gene: TRBJ1-2
abundance: few
v_gene: TRBV4-3
CDR3aa: CASSHSGRGIYGYTF
CDR3nt: TGCGCCAGCAGCCACTCCGGCAGGGGAATCTATGGCTACACCTTC

d_gene: NA
j_gene: TRBJ1-6
abundance: many
v_gene: TRBV6-5
CDR3aa: CASSTGGSPLHF
CDR3nt: TGTGCCAGCAGTACGGGGGGCTCACCCCTCCACTTT

d_gene: NA
j_gene: TRBJ2-3
abundance: NA
v_gene: TRBV3-1
CDR3aa: CASSPGTRAVDTQYF
CDR3nt: TGTGCCAGCAGCCCCGGGACCCGAGCTGTGGATACGCAGTATTTT

d_gene: TRBD2
j_gene: TRBJ2-2
abundance: few
v_gene: TRBV6-5
CDR3aa: CASRRTSGDTGELFF
CDR3nt: TGTGCCAGCAGGAGGACTAGCGGGGACACCGGGGAGCTGTTTTTT

d_gene: TRBD1
j_gene: TRBJ1-3
abundance: NA
v_gene: TRBV29-1
CDR3aa: CSAVPGQGKGGFSGNTIYF
CDR3nt: TGCAGCGCTGTACCGGGACAGGGAAAAGGAGGATTCTCTGGAAACACCATATATTTT

d_gene: NA
j_gene: TRBJ2-5
abundance: few
v_gene: TRBV7-9
CDR3aa: CASSFHIGETQYF
CDR3nt: TGTGCCAGCAGCTTTCACATCGGAGAGACCCAGTACTTC

d_gene: NA
j_gene: TRBJ1-1
abundance: few
v_gene: TRBV18
CDR3aa: CASSDGQNTEAFF
CDR3nt: TGTGCCAGCTCCGACGGACAGAACACTGAAGCTTTCTTT

d_gene: NA
j_gene: TRBJ2-5
abundance: NA
v_gene: TRBV20-1
CDR3aa: CSASKAGQETQYF
CDR3nt: TGCAGTGCTAGCAAGGCGGGACAAGAGACCCAGTACTTC

d_gene: NA
j_gene: TRBJ2-7
abundance: NA
v_gene: TRBV7-2
CDR3aa: CASSLTVSSYEQYF
CDR3nt: TGTGCCAGCAGCCTCACCGTCAGCTCCTACGAGCAGTACTTC

d_gene: NA
j_gene: TRBJ1-1
abundance: NA
v_gene: TRBV10-3
CDR3aa: CAGSQQGGSTEAFF
CDR3nt: TGTGCCGGCTCCCAACAGGGTGGTAGCACTGAAGCTTTCTTT

d_gene: TRBD1
j_gene: TRBJ1-4
abundance: few
v_gene: TRBV7-3
CDR3aa: CASSLRLGTEDGTNEKLFF
CDR3nt: TGTGCCAGCAGCTTAAGGCTAGGGACAGAAGATGGGACTAATGAAAAACTGTTTTTT

d_gene: NA
j_gene: TRBJ2-7
abundance: few
v_gene: TRBV6-2/TRBV6-3
CDR3aa: CASSYGGAGYEQYF
CDR3nt: TGTGCCAGCAGTTACGGGGGGGCCGGGTACGAGCAGTACTTC

d_gene: TRBD1
j_gene: TRBJ1-2
abundance: NA
v_gene: TRBV7-9
CDR3aa: CASSPGTGGFYGYTF
CDR3nt: TGTGCCAGCAGCCCCGGGACAGGGGGCTTCTATGGCTACACCTTC

d_gene: NA
j_gene: TRBJ2-6
abundance: few
v_gene: TRBV7-2
CDR3aa: CASTTRGRALNTGGANVLTF
CDR3nt: TGTGCCAGCACCACTCGGGGGCGGGCCCTCAATACTGGGGGGGCCAACGTCCTGACTTTC

d_gene: NA
j_gene: TRBJ1-2
abundance: NA
v_gene: TRBV7-2
CDR3aa: CASSLIWGEFGYTF
CDR3nt: TGTGCCAGCAGCTTAATTTGGGGGGAGTTCGGCTACACCTTC

d_gene: NA
j_gene: TRBJ1-2
abundance: NA
v_gene: TRBV6-6
CDR3aa: CASSYDSIGYTF
CDR3nt: TGTGCCAGCAGTTACGACAGCATCGGCTACACCTTC

d_gene: NA
j_gene: TRBJ2-5
abundance: few
v_gene: TRBV20-1
CDR3aa: CSARGPGTTTDRQETQYF
CDR3nt: TGCAGTGCTAGAGGCCCCGGGACGACGACCGACCGACAAGAGACCCAGTACTTC

d_gene: NA
j_gene: TRBJ1-4
abundance: NA
v_gene: TRBV4-3
CDR3aa: CASSQGSQPNYEKLFF
CDR3nt: TGCGCCAGCAGCCAAGGGTCGCAGCCGAATTATGAAAAACTGTTTTTT

d_gene: TRBD2
j_gene: TRBJ2-3
abundance: few
v_gene: TRBV6-5
CDR3aa: CASRGLAVDTQYF
CDR3nt: TGTGCCAGCAGGGGACTAGCGGTAGATACGCAGTATTTT

d_gene: NA
j_gene: TRBJ1-1
abundance: NA
v_gene: TRBV9
CDR3aa: CASSVADTEAFF
CDR3nt: TGTGCCAGCAGCGTAGCCGACACTGAAGCTTTCTTT

d_gene: NA
j_gene: TRBJ2-2
abundance: medium-sized
v_gene: TRBV10-3
CDR3aa: CAISESSNTGELFF
CDR3nt: TGTGCCATCAGTGAGTCGAGCAACACCGGGGAGCTGTTTTTT

d_gene: NA
j_gene: TRBJ2-7
abundance: NA
v_gene: TRBV18
CDR3aa: CASSLMDGFYEQYF
CDR3nt: TGTGCCAGCTCACTAATGGACGGGTTCTACGAGCAGTACTTC

d_gene: NA
j_gene: TRBJ1-6
abundance: NA
v_gene: TRBV7-2
CDR3aa: CASSFRSTASPLHF
CDR3nt: TGTGCCAGCAGCTTTCGATCTACGGCATCACCCCTCCACTTT

d_gene: NA
j_gene: TRBJ2-5
abundance: few
v_gene: TRBV6-1
CDR3aa: CAHKRGPYVETQYF
CDR3nt: TGTGCCCACAAGAGGGGACCGTACGTTGAGACCCAGTACTTC

d_gene: TRBD1
j_gene: TRBJ2-1
abundance: NA
v_gene: TRBV24-1
CDR3aa: CATSETGDRNEQFF
CDR3nt: TGTGCCACCAGTGAAACAGGGGATAGGAATGAGCAGTTCTTC

d_gene: NA
j_gene: TRBJ2-7
abundance: few
v_gene: TRBV6-6
CDR3aa: CASSSGRGRSIEQYF
CDR3nt: TGTGCCAGCAGTTCGGGCCGAGGACGGTCTATCGAGCAGTACTTC

d_gene: TRBD2
j_gene: TRBJ2-1
abundance: NA
v_gene: TRBV7-9
CDR3aa: CASSSFTSGGGYNEQFF
CDR3nt: TGTGCCAGCAGCTCCTTTACTAGCGGGGGGGGCTACAATGAGCAGTTCTTC

d_gene: NA
j_gene: TRBJ2-5
abundance: NA
v_gene: TRBV21-1
CDR3aa: CASSLTEKTQYF
CDR3nt: TGTGCCAGCAGCCTCACAGAGAAGACCCAGTACTTC

d_gene: NA
j_gene: TRBJ2-3
abundance: few
v_gene: TRBV5-1
CDR3aa: CASKEQPGADTQYF
CDR3nt: TGCGCCAGCAAGGAACAGCCCGGAGCAGATACGCAGTATTTT

d_gene: NA
j_gene: TRBJ2-3
abundance: many
v_gene: TRBV24-1
CDR3aa: CATRGQEADTQYF
CDR3nt: TGTGCCACCAGGGGACAAGAAGCAGATACGCAGTATTTT

d_gene: NA
j_gene: TRBJ2-1
abundance: NA
v_gene: TRBV6-5
CDR3aa: CASSYSEGVYNEQFF
CDR3nt: TGTGCCAGCAGTTACTCGGAGGGGGTCTACAATGAGCAGTTCTTC

d_gene: TRBD2
j_gene: TRBJ2-3
abundance: NA
v_gene: TRBV27
CDR3aa: CASKRGGPPNTQYF
CDR3nt: TGTGCCAGCAAACGGGGGGGGCCTCCCAATACGCAGTATTTT

d_gene: NA
j_gene: TRBJ1-4
abundance: NA
v_gene: TRBV28
CDR3aa: CASSPREKLFF
CDR3nt: TGTGCCAGTTCCCCCCGTGAAAAACTGTTTTTT

d_gene: NA
j_gene: TRBJ1-5
abundance: few
v_gene: TRBV20-1
CDR3aa: CSARGGHNQPQHF
CDR3nt: TGCAGTGCTAGAGGAGGTCACAATCAGCCCCAGCATTTT

d_gene: NA
j_gene: TRBJ1-1
abundance: NA
v_gene: TRBV27
CDR3aa: CASSLQAMNTEAFF
CDR3nt: TGTGCCAGCAGTTTACAGGCAATGAACACTGAAGCTTTCTTT

d_gene: TRBD1
j_gene: TRBJ1-5
abundance: few
v_gene: TRBV6-6
CDR3aa: CASSYGPPGGGQPQHF
CDR3nt: TGTGCCAGCAGTTACGGCCCCCCAGGGGGCGGGCAGCCCCAGCATTTT

d_gene: NA
j_gene: TRBJ1-4
abundance: many
v_gene: TRBV27
CDR3aa: CASSWGGGSNEKLFF
CDR3nt: TGTGCCAGCAGTTGGGGGGGCGGCTCTAATGAAAAACTGTTTTTT

d_gene: NA
j_gene: TRBJ1-1
abundance: NA
v_gene: TRBV29-1
CDR3aa: CSGGGWNTEAFF
CDR3nt: TGCAGCGGGGGAGGGTGGAACACTGAAGCTTTCTTT

d_gene: TRBD1
j_gene: TRBJ1-1
abundance: few
v_gene: TRBV6-5
CDR3aa: CASRPTQGMTEAFF
CDR3nt: TGTGCCAGCAGACCCACACAGGGGATGACTGAAGCTTTCTTT

d_gene: TRBD2
j_gene: TRBJ2-3
abundance: NA
v_gene: TRBV5-1
CDR3aa: CASASGGLAAEGDTQYF
CDR3nt: TGCGCCAGCGCCTCAGGAGGACTAGCGGCCGAGGGAGATACGCAGTATTTT